The TCR beta chain described here comes from a study of PD-L1 blockade in urothelial cancer. Study in general: Blood was tested 3 weeks (second dose) and 6 weeks into treatment.

The CDR3 is 15 amino acids. Germline V gives CDR1 SNHLY, CDR2 FYNNEI. With V trimmed by 6 bases and J by 0 bases, 6 bases remained unmatched. Patients presented with locally advanced or metastatic urothelial carcinoma. The protocol was immunoSEQ multiplex PCR, while the TCRdb copy is restricted to in-frame clones and leaves out a portion. The sample consists of under 55,000 clones, approximately 87% of them appearing once. The sequence derives from a man between 35 and 55 years old with urothelial cancer. The rearrangement joins TRBV2 to TRBJ2-3; 7 bases map to TRBD1. The sequences come from PBMCs, collected around atezolizumab (anti-PD-L1) treatment. The DNA for the CDR3 is TGTGCCAGCAGGCCCCAGGGGGTTAGCACAGATACGCAGTATTTT. It is translated as CASRPQGVSTDTQYF.